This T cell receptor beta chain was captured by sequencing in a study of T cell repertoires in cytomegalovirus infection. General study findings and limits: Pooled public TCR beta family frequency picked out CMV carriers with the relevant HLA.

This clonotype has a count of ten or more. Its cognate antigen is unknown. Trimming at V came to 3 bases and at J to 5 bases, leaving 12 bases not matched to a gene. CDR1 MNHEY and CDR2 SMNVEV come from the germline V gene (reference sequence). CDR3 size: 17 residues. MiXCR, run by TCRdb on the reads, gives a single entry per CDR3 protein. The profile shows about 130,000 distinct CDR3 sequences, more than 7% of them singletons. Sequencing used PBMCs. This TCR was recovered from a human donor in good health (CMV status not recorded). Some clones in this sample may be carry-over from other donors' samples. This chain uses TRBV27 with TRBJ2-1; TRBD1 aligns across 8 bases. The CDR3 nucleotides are TGTGCCAGCAGTTTCGGGGAGGCAGGGGGCGAGGACAATGAGCAGTTCTTC. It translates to CASSFGEAGGEDNEQFF.